This T cell receptor (beta chain) was observed in a study of T cells in Graves' hyperthyroidism and ophthalmopathy. For the study at large: Peripheral blood was acquired at first diagnosis, ahead of any therapy whatsoever.

With duration under 3 months, ophthalmopathy was active: Clinical Activity Score at least 3, NOSPECS at least 4. Regions amplified from RNA transcripts were the TCR beta CDR3 regions. A set of HTBI primers served as the primers for a first-round RT-PCR of the TCR CDR3. TCRdb re-derived calls from the multiplex PCR reads in MiXCR, one entry per CDR3 protein. The data hold more than 500,000 distinct CDR3 sequences, with around 15% observed a single time. CDR3 length: 14 amino acids. Germline assignment: CDR1 SGHTA and CDR2 FQGTGA. V lost 6 bases and J lost 8, with 16 bases in between. The receptor was derived from a middle-aged woman with Graves' ophthalmopathy. Input material: blood. This chain links TRBV7-3 with TRBJ2-2, with a possible D match to TRBD1 (6 bases). CDR3: CASSLMGASGELFF. The CDR3 coding sequence is TGTGCCAGCAGTCTAATGGGGGCCTCTGGGGAGCTGTTTTTT.